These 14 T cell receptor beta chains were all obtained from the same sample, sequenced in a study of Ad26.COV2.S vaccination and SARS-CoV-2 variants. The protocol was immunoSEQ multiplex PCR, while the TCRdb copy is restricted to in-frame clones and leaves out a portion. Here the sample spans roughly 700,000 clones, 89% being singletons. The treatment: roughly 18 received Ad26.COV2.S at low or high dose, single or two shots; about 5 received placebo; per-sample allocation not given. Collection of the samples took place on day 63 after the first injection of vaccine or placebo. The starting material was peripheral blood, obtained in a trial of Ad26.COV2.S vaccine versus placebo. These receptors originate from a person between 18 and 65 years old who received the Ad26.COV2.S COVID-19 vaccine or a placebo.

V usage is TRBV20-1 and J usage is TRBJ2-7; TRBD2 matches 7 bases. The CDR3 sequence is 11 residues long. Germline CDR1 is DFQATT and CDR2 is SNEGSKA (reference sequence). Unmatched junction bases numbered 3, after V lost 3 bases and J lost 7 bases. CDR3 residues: CSASGGGEQYF. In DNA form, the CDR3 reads TGCAGTGCTAGTGGGGGAGGGGAGCAGTACTTC.

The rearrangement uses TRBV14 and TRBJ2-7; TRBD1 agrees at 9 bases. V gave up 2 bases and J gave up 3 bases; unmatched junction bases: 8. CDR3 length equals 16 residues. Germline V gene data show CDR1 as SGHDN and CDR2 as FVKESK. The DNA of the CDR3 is TGTGCCAGCAGCCAAAACAAACCGGGACAGGGCTACGAGCAGTACTTC. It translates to CASSQNKPGQGYEQYF.

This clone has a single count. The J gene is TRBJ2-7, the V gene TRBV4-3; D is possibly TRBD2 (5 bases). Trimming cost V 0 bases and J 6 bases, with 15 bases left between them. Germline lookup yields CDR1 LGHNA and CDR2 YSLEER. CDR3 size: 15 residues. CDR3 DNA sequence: TGCGCCAGCAGCCAAGACGGTAGGAGCGGCCTCGAGCAGTACTTC. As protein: CASSQDGRSGLEQYF.

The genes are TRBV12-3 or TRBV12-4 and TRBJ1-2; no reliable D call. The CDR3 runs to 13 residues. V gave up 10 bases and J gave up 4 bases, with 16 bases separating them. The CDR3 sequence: CATSSSVRYGYTF. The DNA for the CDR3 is TGTGCCACCTCATCATCGGTGCGCTATGGCTACACCTTC.

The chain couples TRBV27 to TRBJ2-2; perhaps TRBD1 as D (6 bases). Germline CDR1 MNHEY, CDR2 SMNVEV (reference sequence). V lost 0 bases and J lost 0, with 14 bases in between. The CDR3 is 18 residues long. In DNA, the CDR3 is TGTGCCAGCAGTTTATCGAGCAGGGGAATCGCGAACACCGGGGAGCTGTTTTTT. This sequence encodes CASSLSSRGIANTGELFF.

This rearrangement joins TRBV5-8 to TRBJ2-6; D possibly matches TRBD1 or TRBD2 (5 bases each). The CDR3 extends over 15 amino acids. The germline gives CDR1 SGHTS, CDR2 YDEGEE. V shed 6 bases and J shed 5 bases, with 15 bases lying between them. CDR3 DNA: TGTGCCAGCATCCGGGACGACCGTAGGGCCAACGTCCTGACTTTC. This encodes CASIRDDRRANVLTF.

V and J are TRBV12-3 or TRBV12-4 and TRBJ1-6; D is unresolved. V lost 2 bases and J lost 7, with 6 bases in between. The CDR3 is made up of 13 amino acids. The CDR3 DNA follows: TGTGCCAGCAGTTTAAAGGAAAATTCACCCCTCCACTTT. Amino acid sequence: CASSLKENSPLHF.

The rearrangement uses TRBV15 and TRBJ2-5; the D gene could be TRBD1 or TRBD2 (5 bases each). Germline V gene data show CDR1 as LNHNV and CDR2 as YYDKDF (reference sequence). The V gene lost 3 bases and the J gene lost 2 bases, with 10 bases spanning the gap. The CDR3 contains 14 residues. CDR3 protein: CATSRGDSQETQYF. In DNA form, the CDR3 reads TGTGCCACCAGCAGGGGAGACAGTCAAGAGACCCAGTACTTC.

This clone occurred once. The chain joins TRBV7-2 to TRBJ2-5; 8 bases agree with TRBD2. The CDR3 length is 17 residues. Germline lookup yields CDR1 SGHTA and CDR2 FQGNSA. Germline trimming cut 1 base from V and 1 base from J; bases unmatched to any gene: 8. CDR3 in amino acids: CASSLGFLAGFQETQYF. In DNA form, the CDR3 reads TGTGCCAGCAGCTTAGGGTTTTTAGCGGGATTCCAAGAGACCCAGTACTTC.

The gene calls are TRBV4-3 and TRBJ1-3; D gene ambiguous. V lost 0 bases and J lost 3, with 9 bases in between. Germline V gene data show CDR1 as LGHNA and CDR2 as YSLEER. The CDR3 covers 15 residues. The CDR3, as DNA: TGCGCCAGCAGCCAAGATAGTGGGGTTGGAAACACCATATATTTT. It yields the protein CASSQDSGVGNTIYF.

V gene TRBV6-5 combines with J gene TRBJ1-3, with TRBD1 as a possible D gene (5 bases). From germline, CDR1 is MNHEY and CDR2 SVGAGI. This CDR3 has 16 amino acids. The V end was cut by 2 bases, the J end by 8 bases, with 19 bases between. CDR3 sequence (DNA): TGTGCCAGCAGTTACAGGGGACGAGGGACTATGGACACCATATATTTT. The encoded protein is CASSYRGRGTMDTIYF.

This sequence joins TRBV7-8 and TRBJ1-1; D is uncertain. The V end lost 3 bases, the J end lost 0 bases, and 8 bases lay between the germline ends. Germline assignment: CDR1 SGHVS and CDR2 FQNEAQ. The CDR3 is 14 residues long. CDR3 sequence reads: CASSLYALNTEAFF. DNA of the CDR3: TGTGCCAGCAGCTTGTACGCTTTGAACACTGAAGCTTTCTTT.

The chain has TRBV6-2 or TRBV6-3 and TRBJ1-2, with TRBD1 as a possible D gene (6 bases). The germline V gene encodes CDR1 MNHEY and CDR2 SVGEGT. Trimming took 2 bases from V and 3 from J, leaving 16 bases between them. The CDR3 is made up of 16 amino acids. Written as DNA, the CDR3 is TGTGCCAGCAGTTACCGCCGTCCTACAGGGTACTATGGCTACACCTTC. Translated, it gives CASSYRRPTGYYGYTF.

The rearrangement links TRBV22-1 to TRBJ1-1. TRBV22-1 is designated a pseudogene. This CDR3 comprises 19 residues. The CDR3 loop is CPGSGLSGPKGPSNTEAFF. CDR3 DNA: TGTCCTGGGAGCGGATTATCGGGGCCTAAAGGGCCCTCGAACACTGAAGCTTTCTTT.